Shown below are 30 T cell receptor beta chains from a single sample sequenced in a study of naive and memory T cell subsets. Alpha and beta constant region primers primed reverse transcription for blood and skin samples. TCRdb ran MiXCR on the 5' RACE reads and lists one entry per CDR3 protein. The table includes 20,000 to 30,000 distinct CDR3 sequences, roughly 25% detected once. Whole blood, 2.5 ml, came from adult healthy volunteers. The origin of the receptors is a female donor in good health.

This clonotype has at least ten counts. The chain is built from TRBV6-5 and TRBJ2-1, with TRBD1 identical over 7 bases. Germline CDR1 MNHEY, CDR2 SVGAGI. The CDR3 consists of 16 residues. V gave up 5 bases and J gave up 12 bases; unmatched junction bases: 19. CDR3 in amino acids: CASSPPGQSPAVTQFF. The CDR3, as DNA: TGTGCCAGCAGTCCACCGGGACAGAGTCCCGCGGTGACGCAGTTCTTC.

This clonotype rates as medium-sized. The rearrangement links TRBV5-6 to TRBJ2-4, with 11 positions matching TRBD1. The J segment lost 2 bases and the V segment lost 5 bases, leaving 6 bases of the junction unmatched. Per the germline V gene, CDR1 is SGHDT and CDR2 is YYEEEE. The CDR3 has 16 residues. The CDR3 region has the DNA TGTGCCAGCAGTTCTTGGGACAGGGGGTCCAAAAACATTCAGTACTTC. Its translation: CASSSWDRGSKNIQYF.

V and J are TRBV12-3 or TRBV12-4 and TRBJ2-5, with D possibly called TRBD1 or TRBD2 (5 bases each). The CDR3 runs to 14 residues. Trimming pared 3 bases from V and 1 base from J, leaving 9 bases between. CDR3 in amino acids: CASSLGTFQETQYF. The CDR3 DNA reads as TGTGCCAGCAGTTTGGGGACCTTCCAAGAGACCCAGTACTTC.

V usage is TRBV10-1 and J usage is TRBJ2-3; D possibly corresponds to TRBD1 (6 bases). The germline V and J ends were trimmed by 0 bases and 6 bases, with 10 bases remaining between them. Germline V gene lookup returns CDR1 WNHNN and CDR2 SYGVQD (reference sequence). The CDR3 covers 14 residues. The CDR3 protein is CASSESGAQDTQYF. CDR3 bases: TGCGCCAGCAGTGAGTCGGGGGCGCAGGATACGCAGTATTTT.

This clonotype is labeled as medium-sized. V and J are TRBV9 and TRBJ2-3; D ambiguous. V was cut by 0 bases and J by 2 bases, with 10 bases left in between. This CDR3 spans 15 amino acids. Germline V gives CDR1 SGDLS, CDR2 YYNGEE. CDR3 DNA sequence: TGTGCCAGCAGCGTAGAGGGCCTTCCCACAGATACGCAGTATTTT. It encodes CASSVEGLPTDTQYF.

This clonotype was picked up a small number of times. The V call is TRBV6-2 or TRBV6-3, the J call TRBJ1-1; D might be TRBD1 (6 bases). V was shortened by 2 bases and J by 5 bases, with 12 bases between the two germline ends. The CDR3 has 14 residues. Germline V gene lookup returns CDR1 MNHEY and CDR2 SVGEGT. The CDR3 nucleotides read TGTGCCAGCAGTTACGGGGGGGCAGAGACTGAAGCTTTCTTT. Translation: CASSYGGAETEAFF.

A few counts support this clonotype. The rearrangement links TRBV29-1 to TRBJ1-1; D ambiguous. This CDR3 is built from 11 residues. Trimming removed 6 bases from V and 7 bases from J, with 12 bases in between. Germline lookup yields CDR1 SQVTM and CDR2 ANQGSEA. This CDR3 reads CSVHRAIEAFF. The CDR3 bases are TGCAGCGTACACAGAGCTATTGAAGCTTTCTTT.

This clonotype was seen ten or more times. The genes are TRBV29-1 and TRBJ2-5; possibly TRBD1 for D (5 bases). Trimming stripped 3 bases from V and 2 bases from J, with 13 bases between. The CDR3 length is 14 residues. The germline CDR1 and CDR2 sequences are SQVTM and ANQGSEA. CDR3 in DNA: TGCAGCGTTGACTATGGGGCAGATCAAGAGACCCAGTACTTC. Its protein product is CSVDYGADQETQYF. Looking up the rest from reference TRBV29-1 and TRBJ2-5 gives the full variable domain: SAVISQKPSRDICQRGTSLTIQCQVDSQVTMMFWYRQQPGQSLTLIATANQGSEATYESGFVIDKFPISRPNLTFSTLTVSNMSPEDSSIYLCSVDYGADQETQYFGPGTRLLVL.

CDR3 nucleotides: TGTGCCATCAGTGAGCCGGGACCCAACCCAGCCCAGTACTTC. Protein: CAISEPGPNPAQYF. V is TRBV10-3 and J is TRBJ2-5; D tentatively fits TRBD1 or TRBD2 (5 bases each). V lost 2 bases and J 9 bases, leaving 16 bases between the germline ends. This CDR3 contains 14 residues. The germline CDR1 and CDR2 sequences are ENHRY and SYGVKD.

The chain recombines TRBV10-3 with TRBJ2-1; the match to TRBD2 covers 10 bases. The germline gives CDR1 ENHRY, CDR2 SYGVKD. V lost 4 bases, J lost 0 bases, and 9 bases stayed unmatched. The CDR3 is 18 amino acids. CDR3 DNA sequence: TGTGCCATCAGTGGGCCGACTAGCGGGCTCAGCTCCTACAATGAGCAGTTCTTC. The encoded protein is CAISGPTSGLSSYNEQFF.

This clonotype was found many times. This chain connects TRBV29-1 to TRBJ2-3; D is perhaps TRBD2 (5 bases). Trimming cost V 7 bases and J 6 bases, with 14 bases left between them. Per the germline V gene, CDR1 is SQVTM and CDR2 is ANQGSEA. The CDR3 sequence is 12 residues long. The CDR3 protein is CSATSGLDTQYF. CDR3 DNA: TGCAGCGCCACATCAGGACTTGATACGCAGTATTTT.

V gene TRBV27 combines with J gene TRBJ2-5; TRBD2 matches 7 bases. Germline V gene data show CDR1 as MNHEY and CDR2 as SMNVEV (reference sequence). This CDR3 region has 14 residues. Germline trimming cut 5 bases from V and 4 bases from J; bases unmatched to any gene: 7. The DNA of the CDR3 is TGTGCCAGCAGTCCGAGGGGCGGGGGAGAGACCCAGTACTTC. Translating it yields CASSPRGGGETQYF.

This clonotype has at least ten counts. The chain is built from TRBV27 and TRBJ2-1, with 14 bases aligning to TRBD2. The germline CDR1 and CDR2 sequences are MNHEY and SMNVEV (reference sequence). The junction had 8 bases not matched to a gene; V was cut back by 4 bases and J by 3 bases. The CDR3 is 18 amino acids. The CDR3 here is CASSSGTSGGLIYNEQFF. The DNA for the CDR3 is TGTGCCAGCAGTTCAGGGACTAGCGGGGGATTGATCTACAATGAGCAGTTCTTC.

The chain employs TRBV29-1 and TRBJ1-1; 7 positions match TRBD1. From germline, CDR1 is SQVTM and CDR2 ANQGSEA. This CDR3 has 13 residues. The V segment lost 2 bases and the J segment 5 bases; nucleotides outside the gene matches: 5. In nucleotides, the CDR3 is TGCAGCGTTGAAACAGGGGAGGTTACTGAAGCTTTCTTT. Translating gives CSVETGEVTEAFF.

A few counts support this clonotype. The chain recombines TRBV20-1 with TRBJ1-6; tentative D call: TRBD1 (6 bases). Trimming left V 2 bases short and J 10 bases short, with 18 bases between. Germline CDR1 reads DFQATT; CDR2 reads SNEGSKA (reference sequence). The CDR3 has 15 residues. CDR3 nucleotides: TGCAGTGCTAGATCTGCGACAGGAGCTTTGTCACCCCTCCACTTT. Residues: CSARSATGALSPLHF.

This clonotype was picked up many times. The CDR3 DNA follows: TGTGCCAGCAGCTTAGGGGTTACAGCTAGCTCCTACAATGAGCAGTTCTTC. Translation gives CASSLGVTASSYNEQFF. J is TRBJ2-1 and V is TRBV7-2; no reliable D call. V was shortened by 1 base and J by 0 bases, with 13 bases between the two germline ends. This CDR3 is 17 amino acids long. The germline V gene encodes CDR1 SGHTA and CDR2 FQGNSA. Filled out from reference TRBV7-2 and TRBJ2-1, the complete variable domain reads GAGVSQSPSNKVTEKGKDVELRCDPISGHTALYWYRQSLGQGLEFLIYFQGNSAPDKSGLPSDRFSAERTGGSVSTLTIQRTQQEDSAVYLCASSLGVTASSYNEQFFGPGTRLTVL.

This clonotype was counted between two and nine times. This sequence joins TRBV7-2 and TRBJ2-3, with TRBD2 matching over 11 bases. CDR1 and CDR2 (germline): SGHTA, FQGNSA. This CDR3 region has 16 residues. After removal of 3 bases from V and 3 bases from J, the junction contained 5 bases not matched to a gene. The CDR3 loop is CASSLATSGITDTQYF. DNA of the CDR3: TGTGCCAGCAGCTTGGCGACTAGCGGGATAACAGATACGCAGTATTTT.

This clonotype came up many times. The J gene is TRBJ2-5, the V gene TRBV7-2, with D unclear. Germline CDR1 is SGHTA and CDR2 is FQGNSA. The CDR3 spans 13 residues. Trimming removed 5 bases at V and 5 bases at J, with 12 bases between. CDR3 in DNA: TGTGCCAGCAGCCCGCCCAACTCGGAGACCCAGTACTTC. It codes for CASSPPNSETQYF.

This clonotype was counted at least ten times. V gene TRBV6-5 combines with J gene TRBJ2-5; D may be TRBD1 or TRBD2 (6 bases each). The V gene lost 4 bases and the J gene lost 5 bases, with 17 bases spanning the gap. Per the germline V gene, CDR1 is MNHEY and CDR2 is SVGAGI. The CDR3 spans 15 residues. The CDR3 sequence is CASSSGGPRVETQYF. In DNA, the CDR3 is TGTGCCAGCAGTTCCGGGGGCCCCAGAGTTGAGACCCAGTACTTC.

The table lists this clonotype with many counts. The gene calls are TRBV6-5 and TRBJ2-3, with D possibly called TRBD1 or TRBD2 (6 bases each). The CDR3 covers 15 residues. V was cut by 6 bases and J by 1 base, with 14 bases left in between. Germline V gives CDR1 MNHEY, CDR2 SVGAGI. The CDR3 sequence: CASSLRGQGTDTQYF. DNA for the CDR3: TGTGCCAGCAGCCTCCGGGGGCAGGGCACAGATACGCAGTATTTT.

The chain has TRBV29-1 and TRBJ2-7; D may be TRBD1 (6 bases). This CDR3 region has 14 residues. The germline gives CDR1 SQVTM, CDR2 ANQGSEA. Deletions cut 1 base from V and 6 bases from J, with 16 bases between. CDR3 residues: CSVEGGGGAVEQYF. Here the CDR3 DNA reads TGCAGCGTTGAAGGGGGTGGGGGCGCGGTCGAGCAGTACTTC.

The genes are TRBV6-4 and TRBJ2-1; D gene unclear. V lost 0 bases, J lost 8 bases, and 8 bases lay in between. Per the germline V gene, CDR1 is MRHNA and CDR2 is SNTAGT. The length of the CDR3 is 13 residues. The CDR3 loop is CASSDSSEHEQFF. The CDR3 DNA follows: TGTGCCAGCAGTGACTCAAGCGAGCATGAGCAGTTCTTC.

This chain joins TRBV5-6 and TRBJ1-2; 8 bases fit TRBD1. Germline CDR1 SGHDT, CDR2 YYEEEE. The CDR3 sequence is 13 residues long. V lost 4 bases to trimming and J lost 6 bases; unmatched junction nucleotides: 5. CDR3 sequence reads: CASSPRRGHGYTF. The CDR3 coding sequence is TGTGCCAGCAGCCCTCGCAGGGGGCATGGCTACACCTTC.

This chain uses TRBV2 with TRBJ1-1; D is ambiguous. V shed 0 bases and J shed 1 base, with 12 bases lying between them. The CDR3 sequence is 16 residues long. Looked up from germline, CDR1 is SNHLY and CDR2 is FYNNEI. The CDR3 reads CASSEALWRQNTEAFF. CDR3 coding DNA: TGTGCCAGCAGTGAAGCGCTTTGGCGGCAGAACACTGAAGCTTTCTTT.

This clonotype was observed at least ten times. Here the CDR3 reads CASSPRTATTDTQYF. The CDR3 DNA is TGTGCCAGCAGCCCTCGGACAGCGACCACAGATACGCAGTATTTT. The chain combines TRBV11-2 with TRBJ2-3; TRBD1 might be the D (6 bases). The CDR3 totals 15 residues. The germline CDR1 and CDR2 sequences are SGHAT and FQNNGV. The germline V and J ends were trimmed by 5 bases and 2 bases, with 14 bases remaining between them.

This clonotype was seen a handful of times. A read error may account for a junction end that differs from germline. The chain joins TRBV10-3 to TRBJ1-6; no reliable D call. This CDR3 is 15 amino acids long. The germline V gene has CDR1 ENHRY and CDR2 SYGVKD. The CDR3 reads CAIREFDLGGSPLHF. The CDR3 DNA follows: TGTGCCATCAGAGAGTTCGACCTGGGCGGTTCACCCCTCCACTTT.

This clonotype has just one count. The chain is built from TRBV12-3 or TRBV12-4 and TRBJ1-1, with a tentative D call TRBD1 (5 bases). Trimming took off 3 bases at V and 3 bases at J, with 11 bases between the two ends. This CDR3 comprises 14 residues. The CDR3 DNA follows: TGTGCCAGCAGTTTGTGGGGGGGGGACACTGAAGCTTTCTTT. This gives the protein CASSLWGGDTEAFF.

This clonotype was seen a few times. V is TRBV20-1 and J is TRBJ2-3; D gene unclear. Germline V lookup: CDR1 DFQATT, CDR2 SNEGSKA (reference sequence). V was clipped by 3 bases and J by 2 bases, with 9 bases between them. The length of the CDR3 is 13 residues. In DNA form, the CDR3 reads TGCAGTGCTAGCAAGCCCCTCACAGATACGCAGTATTTT. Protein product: CSASKPLTDTQYF.

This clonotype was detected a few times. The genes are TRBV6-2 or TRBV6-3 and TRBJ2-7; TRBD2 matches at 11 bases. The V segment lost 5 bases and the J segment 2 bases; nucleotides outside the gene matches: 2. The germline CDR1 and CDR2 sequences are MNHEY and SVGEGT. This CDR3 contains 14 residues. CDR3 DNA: TGTGCCAGCAGTATAGCGGGAGGGACCTACGAGCAGTACTTC. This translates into CASSIAGGTYEQYF.

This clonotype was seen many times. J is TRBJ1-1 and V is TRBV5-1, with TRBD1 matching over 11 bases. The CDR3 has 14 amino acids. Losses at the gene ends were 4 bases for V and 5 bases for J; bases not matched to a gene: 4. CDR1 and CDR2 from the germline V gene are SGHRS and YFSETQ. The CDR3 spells CASSSGQGATEAFF. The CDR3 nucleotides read TGCGCCAGCAGCAGCGGACAGGGGGCTACTGAAGCTTTCTTT.